The text below deals with one T cell receptor (beta chain). The antigen is not known. At one end, the junction sequence differs from germline, possibly due to a read error. The germline V gene encodes CDR1 LGHDT and CDR2 YNNKEL (reference sequence). The length of the CDR3 is 15 residues. The data were obtained in a study of early T cells in non-severe SARS-CoV-2 infection. Findings and caveats of the study: VDJdb matches were skewed toward anti-spike CD8 T cell responses.

The TCR library protocol was used to attach unique molecular identifiers. These identifiers were attached to individual cDNA molecules. A single record per CDR3 protein comes from TCRdb applying MiXCR to the 5' RACE reads. The table records fewer than 100,000 distinct CDR3 sequences, around 9.9% of them present only once. The receptor was isolated from an adult who was a healthcare worker with PCR-confirmed SARS-CoV-2 infection or an uninfected control (not recorded which). The source material was whole blood. The chain uses TRBV3-1 and TRBJ1-6, with 8 bases that match TRBD1. CDR3 DNA sequence: TGTACCAGCAGCCAATCAGGGACAGGAAATTCACCCCTCCACTTT. Its translation: CTSSQSGTGNSPLHF.